A selection of T cell receptor beta chains follows, all from one sample in a study of Ad26.COV2.S vaccination and SARS-CoV-2 variants. Data came from immunoSEQ multiplex PCR; TCRdb stores just in-frame clones and leaves some out. The data contain about 100,000 clones, around 80% of them singletons. Sequenced here: peripheral blood, sampled after recovery from COVID-19. All receptors come from a human donor who had recovered from COVID-19. Each CDR3 is given with its conserved first and last residue. Each record gives: clone size, D gene, V gene, J gene, CDR3 protein, CDR3 DNA. D genes are given only for firm matches. Not all rows give a size; the values are once, few, many and, for expanded clones, a class.

>NA|NA|TRBV4-1|TRBJ1-1
CASSLARGVDTEAFF
TGCGCCAGCAGCCTGGCGAGGGGGGTTGACACTGAAGCTTTCTTT
>NA|NA|TRBV7-9|TRBJ2-7
CASSPRGPTGYEQYF
TGTGCCAGCAGCCCGCGGGGGCCGACAGGCTACGAGCAGTACTTC
>NA|TRBD2|TRBV2|TRBJ2-1
CASRLGLAGGHEQFF
TGTGCCAGCCGACTGGGGCTAGCGGGGGGGCATGAGCAGTTCTTC
>many|NA|TRBV7-9|TRBJ2-2
CASSPSLGELFF
TGTGCCAGCAGCCCTAGCCTCGGGGAGCTGTTTTTT
>NA|TRBD2|TRBV5-1|TRBJ2-3
CASSLGLAGFMDTQYF
TGCGCCAGCAGCTTGGGACTAGCGGGGTTTATGGATACGCAGTATTTT
>NA|TRBD1|TRBV10-2|TRBJ1-5
CASSGRQGINSNQPQHF
TGCGCCAGCAGTGGGAGACAGGGGATTAATAGCAATCAGCCCCAGCATTTT
>NA|NA|TRBV16|TRBJ1-2
CASSQSARAYGYTF
TGTGCCAGCAGCCAATCAGCCAGGGCGTATGGCTACACCTTC
>NA|TRBD2|TRBV7-2|TRBJ2-5
CASKPSGTREETQYF
TGTGCCAGCAAACCCTCCGGGACTAGAGAAGAGACCCAGTACTTC
>once|TRBD1|TRBV6-5|TRBJ2-5
CASSYTGTGITETQYF
TGTGCCAGCAGTTACACCGGGACAGGGATCACTGAGACCCAGTACTTC
>once|TRBD2|TRBV3-1/TRBV3-2|TRBJ2-2
CASSQRTSVAGELFF
TGTGCCAGCAGCCAACGGACTAGTGTCGCCGGGGAGCTGTTTTTT
>NA|NA|TRBV5-4|TRBJ1-1
CASRGGGWRSAEAFF
TGTGCCAGCAGAGGCGGGGGTTGGAGGTCCGCTGAAGCTTTCTTT
>NA|NA|TRBV5-1|TRBJ1-2
CASSLESPYYGYTF
TGCGCCAGCAGCTTGGAGTCCCCCTACTATGGCTACACCTTC
>NA|TRBD1|TRBV6-1|TRBJ1-2
CASSEGQGITSFYGYTF
TGTGCCAGCAGTGAAGGACAGGGGATCACTTCCTTCTATGGCTACACCTTC
>NA|NA|TRBV30|TRBJ1-3
CALDGYGSGNTIYF
TGTGCCTTGGATGGATATGGCTCTGGAAACACCATATATTTT
>NA|TRBD1|TRBV5-6|TRBJ1-2
CASSSGTGSGYTF
TGTGCCAGCAGCTCCGGGACAGGGAGTGGCTACACCTTC
>many|NA|TRBV11-2|TRBJ1-3
CASSFTSGNTIYF
TGTGCCAGCAGCTTTACCTCTGGAAACACCATATATTTT
>NA|NA|TRBV5-1|TRBJ2-1
CASSLDEGAYNEQFF
TGCGCCAGCAGCTTGGATGAAGGAGCCTACAATGAGCAGTTCTTC
>NA|NA|TRBV5-4|TRBJ1-3
CASSLGQSGNTIYF
TGTGCCAGCAGTCTGGGACAATCTGGAAACACCATATATTTT
>NA|NA|TRBV5-1|TRBJ2-5
CASTGEETQYF
TGCGCCAGCACCGGGGAAGAGACCCAGTACTTC
>NA|NA|TRBV7-9|TRBJ2-5
CATVSGVTQYF
TGTGCCACAGTGAGTGGTGTGACCCAGTACTTC
>NA|NA|TRBV6-1|TRBJ1-1
CASSDLGLEAFF
TGTGCCAGCAGTGACCTCGGGCTTGAAGCTTTCTTT
>NA|NA|TRBV5-1|TRBJ2-5
CASSLVVSETQYF
TGCGCCAGCAGCTTGGTAGTTTCGGAGACCCAGTACTTC
>NA|NA|TRBV4-2|TRBJ2-2
CASSQESGGELFF
TGTGCCAGCAGCCAAGAGTCGGGAGGGGAGCTGTTTTTT
>NA|NA|TRBV4-3|TRBJ2-5
CASSQDFRSGLGGETQYF
TGCGCCAGCAGCCAAGATTTTCGTTCCGGGCTAGGTGGCGAGACCCAGTACTTC
>NA|TRBD1|TRBV12-3/TRBV12-4|TRBJ2-7
CASSNRGREQYF
TGTGCCAGCAGTAACAGGGGGCGCGAGCAGTACTTC
>NA|NA|TRBV5-6|TRBJ1-5
CASSLAGASQPQHF
TGTGCCAGCAGCTTGGCAGGGGCGAGTCAGCCCCAGCATTTT
>NA|TRBD1|TRBV19|TRBJ2-2
CASSTGQGVTGELFF
TGTGCCAGTAGTACCGGACAGGGGGTCACCGGGGAGCTGTTTTTT
>NA|TRBD1|TRBV27|TRBJ2-7
CASSSWGTGSYEQYF
TGTGCCAGCAGCTCCTGGGGGACAGGGTCCTACGAGCAGTACTTC
>NA|TRBD2|TRBV5-4|TRBJ2-7
CASSERGGKTEQYF
TGTGCCAGCAGCGAGCGGGGGGGGAAGACGGAGCAGTACTTC
>few|NA|TRBV9|TRBJ2-1
CASSARQGRPTNEQFF
TGTGCCAGCAGCGCTCGTCAGGGTAGACCAACCAATGAGCAGTTCTTC
>NA|NA|TRBV10-1|TRBJ2-7
CASSLQPHGYEQYF
TGCGCCAGCAGTCTCCAGCCGCACGGCTACGAGCAGTACTTC
>NA|NA|TRBV19|TRBJ1-2
CASIQGGGSYGYTF
TGTGCCAGTATCCAGGGAGGGGGAAGCTATGGCTACACCTTC
>NA|NA|TRBV6-5|TRBJ1-5
CASRARGIGPQHF
TGTGCCAGCAGGGCCCGGGGGATCGGGCCCCAGCATTTT
>NA|TRBD1|TRBV27|TRBJ2-4
CASSQQGATGIQYF
TGTGCCAGCAGCCAACAGGGGGCTACGGGCATTCAGTACTTC
>NA|NA|TRBV28|TRBJ1-5
CASSYNRDQPQHF
TGTGCCAGCAGTTATAACAGGGATCAGCCCCAGCATTTT
>few|TRBD2|TRBV11-2|TRBJ2-5
CASSRGGRETQYF
TGTGCCAGCAGCCGGGGGGGCCGGGAGACCCAGTACTTC
>NA|NA|TRBV2|TRBJ2-7
CASSRDRRGAEQYF
TGTGCCAGCAGTAGGGACCGCCGAGGGGCCGAGCAGTACTTC
>NA|NA|TRBV6-2/TRBV6-3|TRBJ1-1
CASSQGTEAFF
TGTGCCAGCAGTCAAGGGACTGAAGCTTTCTTT
>NA|TRBD1|TRBV15|TRBJ2-7
CATSRGTGSYEQYF
TGTGCCACCAGCAGAGGGACAGGGAGCTACGAGCAGTACTTC
>few|TRBD1|TRBV10-1|TRBJ2-7
CASSDGTGDYEQYF
TGCGCCAGCAGTGACGGGACAGGGGACTACGAGCAGTACTTC
>NA|NA|TRBV6-5|TRBJ2-7
CASRAGRAEDEQYF
TGTGCCAGCAGGGCCGGCAGGGCAGAGGACGAGCAGTACTTC
>NA|TRBD2|TRBV7-3|TRBJ2-1
CASSLNGGKYNEQFF
TGTGCCAGCAGCTTAAACGGGGGGAAATACAATGAGCAGTTCTTC
>NA|NA|TRBV5-1|TRBJ2-1
CASSLSPLAGEQFF
TGCGCCAGCAGCTTGTCTCCCCTCGCCGGTGAGCAGTTCTTC
>NA|TRBD2|TRBV3-1/TRBV3-2|TRBJ2-2
CASTKTGGPTGELFF
TGTGCCAGCACCAAAACGGGGGGGCCCACCGGGGAGCTGTTTTTT
>NA|NA|TRBV6-5|TRBJ1-5
CASAAYQPQHF
TGTGCCAGCGCCGCTTATCAGCCCCAGCATTTT